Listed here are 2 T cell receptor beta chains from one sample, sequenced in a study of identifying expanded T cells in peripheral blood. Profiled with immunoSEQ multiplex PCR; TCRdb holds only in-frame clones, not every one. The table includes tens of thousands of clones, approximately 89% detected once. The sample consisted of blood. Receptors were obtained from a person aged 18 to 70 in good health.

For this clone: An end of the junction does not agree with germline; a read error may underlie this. The CDR3 DNA sequence: TGCGCCAGCACCCAAGGGCTAGCGGGAGGGCCCGGGGATGAGCAGTTCTTC. This codes for CASTQGLAGGPGDEQFF. The chain couples TRBV4-1 to TRBJ2-1; TRBD2 agrees at 12 bases. Germline lookup yields CDR1 MGHRA and CDR2 YSYEKL. This CDR3 is built from 17 residues.

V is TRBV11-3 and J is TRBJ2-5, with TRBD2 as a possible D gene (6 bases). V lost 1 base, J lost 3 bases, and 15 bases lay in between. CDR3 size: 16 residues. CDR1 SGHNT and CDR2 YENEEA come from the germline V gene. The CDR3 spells CASSLGGAGGEETQYF. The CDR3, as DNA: TGTGCCAGCAGCTTAGGAGGAGCCGGCGGGGAAGAGACCCAGTACTTC.